This T cell receptor beta chain appears in the sequencing data of a study of regulatory T cells in long-lasting Graves disease. With iRepertoire HTBI primers and Arm-PCR of CDR3 regions, TCR beta libraries were built. TCRdb re-called the multiplex PCR reads with MiXCR, one entry per CDR3 protein. The sample has roughly 450,000 distinct CDR3 sequences, about 25% seen once. This clonotype occurred once. A much larger clone sits a single nucleotide away, making a read error possible. Time point noted: persistent/refractory GD, antithyroid drugs over 5 years with positive TRAb. PBMC RNA was the source of the TCR library. There are 15 residues in the CDR3. Germline V gene sequence: CDR1 SGHTA, CDR2 FQGNSA.

The clonotype was recovered from a female donor with Graves disease. The chain carries TRBV7-2 and TRBJ2-5; 8 positions match TRBD1. The source was peripheral blood mononuclear cells (PBMCs), collected when the disease was refractory, from a patient treated with antithyroid drugs. The CDR3, as DNA: TGTGCCAGAAGCTCTGGACAGGGAAACCAAGAGACCCAGTACTTC. Translation gives CARSSGQGNQETQYF. The variable domain in full, with the rest retrieved from reference TRBV7-2 and TRBJ2-5, is GAGVSQSPSNKVTEKGKDVELRCDPISGHTALYWYRQSLGQGLEFLIYFQGNSAPDKSGLPSDRFSAERTGGSVSTLTIQRTQQEDSAVYLCARSSGQGNQETQYFGPGTRLLVL.